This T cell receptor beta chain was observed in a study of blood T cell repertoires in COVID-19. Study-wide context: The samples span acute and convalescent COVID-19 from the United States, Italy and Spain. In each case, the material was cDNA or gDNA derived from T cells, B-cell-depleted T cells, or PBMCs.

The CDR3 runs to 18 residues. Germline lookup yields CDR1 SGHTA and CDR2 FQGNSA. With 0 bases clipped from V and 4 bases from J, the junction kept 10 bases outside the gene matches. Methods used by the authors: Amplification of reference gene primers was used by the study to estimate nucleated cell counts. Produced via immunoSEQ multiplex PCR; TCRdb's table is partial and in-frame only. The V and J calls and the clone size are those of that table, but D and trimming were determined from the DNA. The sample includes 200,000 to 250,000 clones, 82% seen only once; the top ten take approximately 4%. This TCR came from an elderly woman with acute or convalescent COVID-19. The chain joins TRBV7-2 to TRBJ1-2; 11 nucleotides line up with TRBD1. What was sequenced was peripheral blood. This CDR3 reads CASSLAQVGQGGSYGYTF. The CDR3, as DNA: TGTGCCAGCAGCTTAGCGCAAGTGGGACAGGGGGGATCCTATGGCTACACCTTC. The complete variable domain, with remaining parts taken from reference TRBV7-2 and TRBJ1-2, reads GAGVSQSPSNKVTEKGKDVELRCDPISGHTALYWYRQSLGQGLEFLIYFQGNSAPDKSGLPSDRFSAERTGGSVSTLTIQRTQQEDSAVYLCASSLAQVGQGGSYGYTFGSGTRLTVV.